One and the same sample provided the 29 T cell receptor beta chains below, sequenced in a study of T cell clonality in common variable immunodeficiency. TCRdb keeps only in-frame clones here, not all; method: immunoSEQ multiplex PCR. The table lists some 50,000 clones, with no singletons. Sequenced input: peripheral blood mononuclear cells. The receptors originated from a person between 18 and 69 years old in good health.

This clone was seen at least ten times. The CDR3 extends 3 residues past the end of the read, so its final part is completed from the germline J gene. This chain joins TRBV13 and TRBJ2-1; the match to TRBD2 covers 7 bases. With 5 bases clipped from V and 2 bases from J, the junction kept 3 bases outside the gene matches. CDR1 is PRHDT and CDR2 is FYEKMQ in the germline V gene (reference sequence). The CDR3 has 14 amino acids. CDR3 in amino acids: CASSEGLPYNEQFF. The part of the CDR3 DNA that was read is TGTGCCAGCAGCGAGGGACTACCCTACAATGAG.

In its sample, this clone was seen many times. The read ends 3 residues shy of where the CDR3 ends; the end is completed using the germline J gene. The chain recombines TRBV7-3 with TRBJ2-3; 10 bases are shared with TRBD1. The germline gives CDR1 SGHTA, CDR2 FQGTGA. The CDR3 is made up of 15 amino acids. The V gene end was trimmed by 3 bases and the J gene end by 4 bases; junction bases not matched to a gene: 4. CDR3 sequence reads: CASSFDGQGADTQYF. CDR3 DNA (partial): TGTGCCAGCAGCTTTGACGGACAGGGGGCAGATACG.

This clone was recorded many times. With the read ending 3 residues before the CDR3 end, the germline J gene is used to fill in that end. The V call is TRBV20-1, the J call TRBJ2-3, with TRBD1 matching over 7 bases. CDR1 and CDR2 (germline): DFQATT, SNEGSKA (reference sequence). The CDR3 runs 12 residues. The CDR3 sequence is CSAGDRQETQYF. CDR3 bases read: TGCAGTGCTGGGGACAGACAAGAGACG.

Details on this clone: The read terminates 3 residues ahead of where the CDR3 ends, so the germline J gene completes it. The J gene is TRBJ1-2, the V gene TRBV11-2, with D unresolved. V was pared by 0 bases and J by 4 bases, with 6 bases between. CDR1 SGHAT and CDR2 FQNNGV come from the germline V gene. CDR3 size: 13 residues. The CDR3 here is CASSLDTIYGYTF. The CDR3 bases that were read are TGTGCCAGCAGCTTAGATACTATCTATGGC.

This clone has a count of ten or more. The CDR3 end lies 3 residues beyond the end of the read and is filled in from the germline J gene. V gene TRBV20-1 combines with J gene TRBJ1-1; D might be TRBD1 (5 bases). V was clipped by 6 bases and J by 5 bases, with 19 bases between them. Germline CDR1 is DFQATT and CDR2 is SNEGSKA (reference sequence). The CDR3 length is 14 residues. The CDR3 region is CSASPPAGRTEAFF. The CDR3 bases that were read are TGCAGTGCAAGCCCTCCGGCAGGGCGTACTGAA.

The table lists this clone with a few counts. The read terminates 3 residues before the CDR3 end, so the remaining end is supplied by the germline J gene. This chain links TRBV18 with TRBJ1-1; D is ambiguous. Per the germline V gene, CDR1 is KGHSH and CDR2 is LQKENI. CDR3 length equals 18 residues. CDR3 in amino acids: CASSPIPRLATNQETAFF. The CDR3 bases that were read are TGTGCCAGCTCACCAATCCCCCGACTAGCGACTAACCAAGAGACC.

In its sample, this clone was seen a few times. Sequencing ends 3 residues short of the CDR3 end; the germline J gene provides the rest. The V and J genes are TRBV30 and TRBJ1-2; D remains unclear. Per germline, CDR1 GTSNPN and CDR2 SVGIG (reference sequence). The CDR3 covers 14 residues. The CDR3 bases that were read are TGTGCCTGGAGTCAACAATGGGCCGTATACGAC. It yields the protein CAWSQQWAVYD. The whole CDR3 sequence reads CAWSQQWAVYDYTF.

In its sample, this clone was seen many times. The CDR3 extends 3 residues past the end of the read, so its final part is completed from the germline J gene. The chain uses TRBV4-2 and TRBJ2-5; 8 nucleotides match TRBD2. Unmatched junction bases numbered 14, after V lost 4 bases and J lost 4 bases. This CDR3 comprises 17 residues. In germline, CDR1 is LGHNA, CDR2 YNFKEQ. The CDR3 bases that were read are TGTGCCAGCAGCCTAACTTCCCCGGGACTAGGAGGAGAGACC. Translated: CASSLTSPGLGGET. The full CDR3 protein is CASSLTSPGLGGETQYF.

This clone was counted many times. The CDR3 goes on 3 residues after the read ends, and that part is filled in from the germline J gene. The V call is TRBV4-1, the J call TRBJ2-7; 9 positions match TRBD2. This CDR3 spans 17 amino acids. Germline-derived CDR1 and CDR2 are MGHRA and YSYEKL. The trim removed 1 base at V and 4 bases at J, leaving 11 bases unmatched. CDR3 DNA, as far as it was read: TGCGCCAGCAGCCAAGTGTCCGCTAGCGGGATTAAATACGAG. Translated, it gives CASSQVSASGIKYE. The whole CDR3 reads CASSQVSASGIKYEQYF.

This clone was seen ten or more times. The sequenced fragment ends 3 residues before the CDR3 boundary, so the rest is inferred from the germline J gene. The genes are TRBV7-9 and TRBJ2-7, with 13 nucleotides matching TRBD2. The germline CDR1 and CDR2 sequences are SEHNR and FQNEAQ (reference sequence). This CDR3 is 15 amino acids long. The ends lost 5 bases at V and 5 bases at J; junction bases unmatched: 6. CDR3 loop: CASSQLAGGFHEQYF. CDR3 DNA, as far as it was read: TGTGCCAGCAGCCAACTAGCGGGAGGGTTCCACGAG.

This clone has ten or more counts. The read finishes 3 residues shy of the CDR3 end, and the germline J gene is used to complete it. The rearrangement joins TRBV13 to TRBJ1-2, with unresolved D. Germline V gives CDR1 PRHDT, CDR2 FYEKMQ (reference sequence). V lost 2 bases and J 4 bases, leaving 20 bases between the germline ends. This CDR3 region has 17 residues. The CDR3 protein is CASSLLLDGGKSYGYTF. Partial CDR3 DNA: TGTGCCAGCAGCTTACTTCTCGACGGCGGAAAAAGCTATGGC.

A few counts support this clone. The read finishes 3 residues shy of the CDR3 end, and the germline J gene is used to complete it. This chain connects TRBV7-9 to TRBJ2-4; 7 nucleotides line up with TRBD1. This CDR3 has 13 amino acids. The germline V gene has CDR1 SEHNR and CDR2 FQNEAQ (reference sequence). The CDR3 is CASSPAGGESQYF. The sequenced CDR3 bases are TGTGCCAGCAGCCCTGCAGGGGGTGAAAGT.

In its sample, this clone was seen many times. Read sequence stops 3 residues before the CDR3 end, and the germline J gene provides the missing end. The V call is TRBV20-1, the J call TRBJ2-1, with 16 bases aligning to TRBD2. The CDR3 is 17 amino acids. V was clipped by 6 bases and J by 4 bases; unmatched bases: 9. Germline CDR1 reads DFQATT; CDR2 reads SNEGSKA (reference sequence). The part of the CDR3 DNA that was read is TGCAGTGCAGTCCCGGGACTAGCGGGAGGGGGTTACAATGAG. Its translation: CSAVPGLAGGGYNE. The whole CDR3 reads CSAVPGLAGGGYNEQFF.

This clone was detected many times. The read ends 3 residues early relative to the CDR3; the germline J gene fills the gap. V and J are TRBV7-3 and TRBJ2-5; D may correspond to TRBD1 or TRBD2 (5 bases each). Germline lookup yields CDR1 SGHTA and CDR2 FQGTGA. Between the trimmed V and J ends, which lost 5 bases and 0 bases, there was a span of 22 bases. CDR3 length equals 18 residues. The CDR3 bases that were read are TGTGCCAGCAGCCAGCCCCTGAAGACAGCGAGGGACCAAGAGACC. It specifies CASSQPLKTARDQET. From start to end, the CDR3 is CASSQPLKTARDQETQYF.

This clone came up many times. The read stops 3 residues short of the end of the CDR3; the missing end is completed from the germline J gene. V and J are TRBV12-3 or TRBV12-4 and TRBJ1-2; TRBD1 agrees at 8 bases. This CDR3 contains 13 residues. J lost 7 bases, V lost 7 bases, and 8 bases had no gene match. CDR3 DNA, as far as it was read: TGTGCCAGCAACCAACAGGGGGGTAGTGGC. Translated, it gives CASNQQGGSG. The entire CDR3 reads CASNQQGGSGYTF.

This clone has ten or more counts. The observed sequence ends 3 residues before the CDR3 terminus, with the missing tail filled in from the germline J gene. The genes are TRBV4-1 and TRBJ1-2; 9 nucleotides agree with TRBD1. This CDR3 is built from 16 residues. V shed 4 bases and J 5 bases; nucleotides not matched to a gene: 11. Per germline, CDR1 MGHRA and CDR2 YSYEKL. The CDR3 protein is CASSPGTGPQGYGYTF. Partial CDR3 DNA: TGCGCCAGCAGCCCGGGGACAGGGCCCCAGGGTTATGGC.

This clone was detected ten times or more. The CDR3 is cut off 3 residues early in the read; its end comes from the germline J gene. J is TRBJ2-4 and V is TRBV7-8, with 7 bases identical to TRBD1. J gave up 7 bases and V 5 bases, and 8 bases lay outside the gene matches. The CDR3 is 14 amino acids. Germline assignment: CDR1 SGHVS and CDR2 FQNEAQ. CDR3 DNA (partial): TGTGCCAGCAGCGCCCCGGGACAGAAGAACATT. Translated, it gives CASSAPGQKNI. The whole CDR3 protein reads CASSAPGQKNIQYF.

This clone was found many times. The read is 3 residues too short to cover the CDR3 end, so that end is filled in from the germline J gene. The genes are TRBV5-1 and TRBJ2-3; tentative D call: TRBD2 (5 bases). The CDR3 is 14 residues long. Germline assignment: CDR1 SGHRS and CDR2 YFSETQ. V lost 7 bases and J 0 bases, leaving 12 bases between the germline ends. The CDR3 here is CASSPGVSTDTQYF. The part of the CDR3 DNA that was read is TGCGCCAGCTCCCCCGGGGTTAGCACAGATACG.

In this sample, this clone turned up many times. Read coverage stops 3 residues before the CDR3 terminus; the germline J gene supplies the remainder. The genes are TRBV29-1 and TRBJ2-1, with D tentatively TRBD2 (5 bases). Trimming left V 7 bases short and J 7 bases short, with 17 bases between. The V gene's germline CDR1 is SQVTM and CDR2 ANQGSEA. CDR3 length equals 13 residues. CDR3 in amino acids: CSAQSPGMNEQFF. Partial CDR3 DNA: TGCAGCGCCCAGTCCCCGGGGATGAATGAG.

This clone was observed at least ten times. From the germline J gene comes the end of the CDR3, since the read stops 3 residues before it. The V gene is TRBV5-1, the J gene TRBJ2-3; D ambiguous. Germline loops: CDR1 SGHRS, CDR2 YFSETQ. The CDR3 has 12 amino acids. V was cut by 3 bases and J by 0 bases, with 2 bases left in between. The CDR3 is CASSSSTDTQYF. Incomplete CDR3 DNA: TGCGCCAGCAGCTCTAGCACAGATACG.

There are many counts of this clone. The DNA ends 3 residues before the CDR3 does, and the rest of the CDR3 is filled in from the germline J gene. V is TRBV4-2 and J is TRBJ2-3; weak D call: TRBD2 (5 bases). The V and J ends lost 0 bases and 4 bases respectively, with 11 bases between them. The CDR3 covers 15 residues. The germline V gene encodes CDR1 LGHNA and CDR2 YNFKEQ. CDR3: CASSQEERAADTQYF. CDR3 bases read: TGTGCCAGCAGCCAAGAGGAGAGGGCCGCAGATACG.

This clone occurred many times. The observed sequence ends 3 residues before the CDR3 terminus, with the missing tail filled in from the germline J gene. This chain uses TRBV7-9 with TRBJ1-4; perhaps TRBD1 as D (5 bases). CDR1 is SEHNR, CDR2 FQNEAQ, per germline (reference sequence). V dropped 1 base and J dropped 4 bases, with 7 bases sitting between them. This CDR3 spans 14 amino acids. The sequenced CDR3 bases are TGTGCCAGCAGCTTAGGGGGCCGTAATGAAAAA. Translating it yields CASSLGGRNEK. The complete CDR3 protein is CASSLGGRNEKLFF.

Ten or more counts support this clone. The read halts 3 residues ahead of the CDR3 end, with the missing end drawn from the germline J gene. The V call is TRBV19, the J call TRBJ2-7; tentative D call: TRBD1 (6 bases). CDR3 length equals 12 residues. CDR1 LNHDA and CDR2 SQIVND come from the germline V gene (reference sequence). Trimming took 10 bases from V and 3 from J, leaving 13 bases between them. Incomplete CDR3 DNA: TGTGCCACATCGGGACACTTCTACGAG. Encoded protein: CATSGHFYE. In full, the CDR3 is CATSGHFYEQYF.

This clone has ten or more counts. The read terminates 3 residues ahead of where the CDR3 ends, so the germline J gene completes it. This chain connects TRBV5-1 to TRBJ1-4, with D perhaps matching TRBD1 (6 bases). There are 14 residues in the CDR3. Germline V gene sequence: CDR1 SGHRS, CDR2 YFSETQ. This CDR3 reads CASSLDRDYSPLFF. The CDR3 DNA, read in part, is TGCGCCAGCAGCTTGGACAGGGATTACTCACCA.

This clone was counted at least ten times. The sequence runs out 3 residues before the end of the CDR3; the remainder is reconstructed from the germline J gene. The chain recombines TRBV18 with TRBJ2-1; the D gene is possibly TRBD2 (6 bases). Trimming left V 1 base short and J 3 bases short, with 16 bases between. The length of the CDR3 is 17 residues. Per germline, CDR1 KGHSH and CDR2 LQKENI. The chain's CDR3 is CASSPRGGTANYNEQFF. Partial CDR3 DNA: TGTGCCAGCTCACCACGAGGTGGGACTGCAAACTACAATGAG.

This clone was counted at least ten times. The CDR3 goes on 3 residues after the read ends, and that part is filled in from the germline J gene. The rearrangement uses TRBV18 and TRBJ2-2; D uncertain. V was shortened by 2 bases and J by 3 bases, with 4 bases between the two germline ends. Germline-derived CDR1 and CDR2 are KGHSH and LQKENI. This CDR3 is 13 amino acids long. The sequenced CDR3 bases are TGTGCCAGCTCACCAACATACACCGGGGAG. This translates into CASSPTYTGE. The full CDR3 is CASSPTYTGELFF.

This clone was recorded at least ten times. The CDR3 end lies 3 residues beyond the end of the read and is filled in from the germline J gene. The rearrangement joins TRBV20-1 to TRBJ2-5, with D hard to call. Per the germline V gene, CDR1 is DFQATT and CDR2 is SNEGSKA (reference sequence). CDR3 length equals 15 residues. Between the trimmed V and J ends, which lost 2 bases and 2 bases, there was a span of 15 bases. CDR3 DNA, as far as it was read: TGCAGTGCTAGACAGACTTTGACTCGACAAGAGACC. It specifies CSARQTLTRQET. The full CDR3 reads CSARQTLTRQETQYF.

This clone was seen repeatedly, ten times or more. The read terminates 3 residues ahead of where the CDR3 ends, so the germline J gene completes it. The chain links TRBV2 to TRBJ1-1; 10 bases line up with TRBD1. CDR1 and CDR2 (germline): SNHLY, FYNNEI. The CDR3 has 14 residues. The sequenced part of the CDR3 DNA is TGTGCCAGCAGTGAGACAGGGGGCGCGGCCGTT. It encodes CASSETGGAAV. The entire CDR3 protein reads CASSETGGAAVAFF.

This clone showed up many times. This CDR3 reads CATSDRTTGELFF. The sequenced CDR3 bases are TGTGCCACCAGTGATCGGACAACCGGGGAG. The V call is TRBV24-1, the J call TRBJ2-2; D perhaps matches TRBD1 (5 bases). The CDR3 end is not reached by the read, which stops 3 residues before it; the germline J gene fills it in. From germline, CDR1 is KGHDR and CDR2 SFDVKD. The CDR3 spans 13 residues. V lost 3 bases to trimming and J lost 5 bases, with 6 bases between them.